Described below is a single T cell receptor (beta chain) sequence and its context. What it recognizes is unknown. Germline CDR1 MNHNS, CDR2 SASEGT. The V end lost 5 bases, the J end lost 0 bases, and 11 bases lay between the germline ends. The CDR3 covers 15 residues. These data belong to a study of PD-1 blockade in classical Hodgkin lymphoma. Study-wide findings and caveats: Similar baseline diversity was found in complete responders and newly diagnosed patients. CD4+ TCR diversity rose significantly by C4D1, and CD8+ TCR diversity did not. Repertoires differed for reasons still undefined, possibly disease activity or prior therapy.

Generated by immunoSEQ multiplex PCR, the TCRdb table keeps only in-frame clones and is missing some. The table includes about 40,000 clones, 78% detected once. Brentuximab vedotin exposure varied, and every patient relapsed after autologous stem cell transplantation. The TCR was taken from a human donor with classical Hodgkin lymphoma. Here the sequenced sample was peripheral blood mononuclear cells (PBMCs), taken at baseline. This sequence joins TRBV6-1 and TRBJ1-5, with a possible D match to TRBD1 (5 bases). CDR3 protein: CASSLGVNSNQPQHF. The CDR3 nucleotides read TGTGCCAGCAGTCTAGGGGTTAATAGCAATCAGCCCCAGCATTTT.